The TCR beta chain described here comes from a study of CD8 T cells in Susac syndrome. The germline V gene encodes CDR1 SGHTA and CDR2 FQGTGA. The CDR3 has 15 amino acids. J gave up 5 bases and V 4 bases, and 5 bases lay outside the gene matches. RNA amounts of about 0.45 to 1 ug underwent reverse transcription with random hexamers. TCRdb re-called the immunoSEQ multiplex PCR reads with MiXCR, one entry per CDR3 protein. The table has around 79,000 distinct CDR3 sequences, approximately 94% seen once. The V and J genes are TRBV7-3 and TRBJ2-5; 12 bases line up with TRBD2. Sequencing was carried out using CD8+ T cells from PBMCs. The clonotype originates from a human donor with Susac syndrome. The chain's CDR3 is CASSSGLAGIETQYF. CDR3 nucleotides: TGTGCCAGCAGCTCTGGACTAGCGGGGATTGAGACCCAGTACTTC. Full variable domain (rest looked up from reference TRBV7-3 and TRBJ2-5): GAGVSQTPSNKVTEKGKYVELRCDPISGHTALYWYRQSLGQGPEFLIYFQGTGAADDSGLPNDRFFAVRPEGSVSTLKIQRTERGDSAVYLCASSSGLAGIETQYFGPGTRLLVL.